The 22 T cell receptor beta chains given below trace back to one sample, sequenced in a study of T cell repertoires in cytomegalovirus infection (dated by TCRdb to about 2019). Their antigen targets remain unknown. The treatment or condition label for this specimen denotes: in vitro stimulation with specific CMV peptide epitopes to enrich CMV-specific T cells. Reads for this sample came from an Illumina HiSeq 1500. TCRdb's own reprocessing of the public reads used fastp at Q25 and MiXCR and kept productive beta chains. Identical CDR3 proteins give one entry, which carries the most common genes and DNA. This sample comprises roughly 700,000 distinct CDR3 sequences, around a third of them detected only once. In total, the top ten clones hold 15% to 20% of the sample. Source: cultured PBMCs, taken from culture after CMV antigen stimulation. Receptors originate from a human donor in good health (CMV status not recorded). Some clones in this sample may be carry-over from other donors' samples.

This clonotype was detected only a few times. The chain has TRBV2 and TRBJ2-7; a weak D match, TRBD1 (6 bases). Germline V gives CDR1 SNHLY, CDR2 FYNNEI. This CDR3 is built from 16 residues. The germline V and J ends were trimmed by 7 bases and 4 bases, with 23 bases remaining between them. CDR3 sequence: CASTAEVQGTNYEQYF. CDR3 DNA sequence: TGTGCCAGCACTGCTGAGGTACAGGGTACGAATTACGAGCAGTACTTC.

V usage is TRBV2 and J usage is TRBJ2-2; D gene unclear. Germline V lookup: CDR1 SNHLY, CDR2 FYNNEI. This CDR3 contains 13 residues. V lost 6 bases and J 4 bases, leaving 9 bases between the germline ends. DNA of the CDR3: TGTGCCAGCAGAGGACGGAGCACCGGGGAGCTGTTTTTT. It specifies CASRGRSTGELFF. The whole variable domain, filled in from reference TRBV2 and TRBJ2-2, reads EPEVTQTPSHQVTQMGQEVILRCVPISNHLYFYWYRQILGQKVEFLVSFYNNEISEKSEIFDDQFSVERPDGSNFTLKIRSTKLEDSAMYFCASRGRSTGELFFGEGSRLTVL.

The table lists this clonotype with a few counts. In nucleotides, the CDR3 is TGTGCCAGCAGCCCCGGCGCGATGACAAGTAAAGAGACCCAGTACTTC. Its protein is CASSPGAMTSKETQYF. The V call is TRBV28, the J call TRBJ2-5; D remains unclear. The CDR3 totals 16 residues. CDR1 and CDR2 (germline): MDHEN, SYDVKM. V lost 6 bases and J lost 3, with 20 bases in between.

With regard to this clonotype: Mismatch with germline at one junction end may stem from a read error. The chain couples TRBV7-9 to TRBJ1-2; no firm D call. The CDR3 loop spans 14 amino acids. The germline gives CDR1 SEHNR, CDR2 FQNEAQ (reference sequence). CDR3 DNA: TGTGCCGGCAGCTTACGTCGGAGAGGCTATGGCTACACCTTC. Translating gives CAGSLRRRGYGYTF.

Only a few counts were recorded for this clonotype. V gene TRBV6-5 combines with J gene TRBJ2-5; 7 nucleotides agree with TRBD1. CDR1 is MNHEY and CDR2 is SVGAGI in the germline V gene. The V segment lost 8 bases and the J segment 6 bases; nucleotides outside the gene matches: 9. The CDR3 is 13 amino acids. CDR3 in amino acids: CASGQRGQQTQYF. CDR3 coding DNA: TGTGCCAGCGGTCAAAGGGGGCAACAGACCCAGTACTTC.

This clonotype was seen many times. The CDR3 is CASSLLPPLDTGELFF. The CDR3 region has the DNA TGTGCCAGCAGCTTATTGCCGCCCCTGGACACCGGGGAGCTGTTTTTT. The chain carries TRBV7-8 and TRBJ2-2; D ambiguous. Trimming cost V 2 bases and J 3 bases, with 13 bases left between them. In germline, CDR1 is SGHVS, CDR2 FQNEAQ. The CDR3 spans 16 residues.

This clonotype was found many times. The J gene is TRBJ1-1, the V gene TRBV28; D remains unclear. Per germline, CDR1 MDHEN and CDR2 SYDVKM. Between the trimmed V and J ends, which lost 4 bases and 0 bases, there was a span of 12 bases. The CDR3 loop spans 15 amino acids. The CDR3 nucleotides are TGTGCCAGCAGTTCAGGACGGAAACTGAACACTGAAGCTTTCTTT. Its translation is CASSSGRKLNTEAFF.

This clonotype was observed a few times. This sequence joins TRBV7-6 and TRBJ2-7; the D gene could be TRBD1 or TRBD2 (5 bases each). Trimming took off 2 bases at V and 5 bases at J, with 16 bases between the two ends. Germline assignment: CDR1 SGHVS and CDR2 FNYEAQ. This CDR3 contains 15 residues. The CDR3 loop is CASSLSGLRGNEQYF. The CDR3, as DNA: TGTGCCAGCAGCTTATCCGGGTTGAGGGGCAACGAGCAGTACTTC.

About this clonotype: The junction departs from germline at one end; a sequencing error may be responsible. CDR3 in amino acids: CASSQDARGRTSVF. The CDR3 DNA reads TGTGCCAGCAGCCAAGATGCCCGCGGGAGGACTTCGGTCTTC. The J gene is TRBJ2-1, the V gene TRBV3-1; TRBD2 agrees at 8 bases. The germline V gene encodes CDR1 LGHDT and CDR2 YNNKEL (reference sequence). The CDR3 runs to 14 residues.

This clonotype was counted only a few times. CDR3: CASSSSRDRLTDTQYF. The CDR3 region has the DNA TGTGCCAGTAGTTCATCCCGGGACAGGCTCACAGATACGCAGTATTTT. The chain combines TRBV19 with TRBJ2-3; 8 bases line up with TRBD1. Per the germline V gene, CDR1 is LNHDA and CDR2 is SQIVND (reference sequence). The V gene end was trimmed by 5 bases and the J gene end by 2 bases; junction bases not matched to a gene: 9. The CDR3 is 16 residues long.

In its sample, this clonotype was seen a few times. V is TRBV7-9 and J is TRBJ2-7, with D perhaps matching TRBD1 (6 bases). The CDR3 has 15 residues. V was clipped by 4 bases and J by 6 bases, with 19 bases between them. Germline assignment: CDR1 SEHNR and CDR2 FQNEAQ (reference sequence). The CDR3 nucleotides read TGTGCCAGCAGCTCCCTAGGGGGAGCCAGCCCCGAGCAGTACTTC. Its protein is CASSSLGGASPEQYF. The full variable domain, in which reference TRBV7-9 and TRBJ2-7 provide the parts outside the CDR3, is DTGVSQNPRHKITKRGQNVTFRCDPISEHNRLYWYRQTLGQGPEFLTYFQNEAQLEKSRLLSDRFSAERPKGSFSTLEIQRTEQGDSAMYLCASSSLGGASPEQYFGPGTRLTVT.

V gene TRBV7-1 combines with J gene TRBJ1-1; no definite D call. TRBV7-1 falls under the ORF class, with uncertain function. The CDR3 totals 14 residues. Trimming shortened V by 5 bases and J by 4 bases, and 14 bases separated the two germline ends. In DNA, the CDR3 is TGTGCCAGCAGCAATCCCACCCTTGGCACTGAAGCTTTCTTT. Encoded protein: CASSNPTLGTEAFF.

This clonotype was seen a handful of times. This rearrangement joins TRBV6-2 or TRBV6-3 to TRBJ2-1, with 13 bases fitting TRBD2. This CDR3 region has 16 residues. The V and J ends lost 8 bases and 5 bases, in that order; junction bases with no gene match: 9. Germline lookup yields CDR1 MNHEY and CDR2 SVGEGT. This chain's CDR3 is CASGTFTSGGDNEQFF. Here the CDR3 DNA reads TGTGCCAGCGGAACCTTTACTAGCGGGGGGGACAATGAGCAGTTCTTC.

The J gene is TRBJ1-4, the V gene TRBV2, with D hard to call. Per germline, CDR1 SNHLY and CDR2 FYNNEI. The CDR3 has 14 residues. V was trimmed by 1 base and J by 7 bases, leaving 10 bases between them. Here the CDR3 DNA reads TGTGCCAGCAGTGAAGATGGTTGGAGTGAAAAACTGTTTTTT. This sequence encodes CASSEDGWSEKLFF. The complete variable domain, with remaining parts taken from reference TRBV2 and TRBJ1-4, reads EPEVTQTPSHQVTQMGQEVILRCVPISNHLYFYWYRQILGQKVEFLVSFYNNEISEKSEIFDDQFSVERPDGSNFTLKIRSTKLEDSAMYFCASSEDGWSEKLFFGSGTQLSVL.

J is TRBJ1-5 and V is TRBV24-1; no clear D. This CDR3 is 14 amino acids long. CDR1 and CDR2 (germline): KGHDR, SFDVKD. Trimming cost V 0 bases and J 4 bases, with 6 bases left between them. DNA of the CDR3: TGTGCCACCAGTGATTTGACAGAGAATCAGCCCCAGCATTTT. Translated: CATSDLTENQPQHF.

The rearrangement joins TRBV12-3 or TRBV12-4 to TRBJ2-3; D might be TRBD1 (6 bases). This CDR3 is built from 12 residues. Trimming left V 5 bases short and J 7 bases short, with 10 bases between. Written as DNA, the CDR3 is TGTGCCAGCAGTCTACAGGGTTATACGCAGTATTTT. It encodes CASSLQGYTQYF.

This clonotype was recorded many times. The chain is built from TRBV18 and TRBJ2-5, with D unresolved. The CDR3 extends over 12 amino acids. Trimming took off 8 bases at V and 5 bases at J, with 12 bases between the two ends. Germline V gene data show CDR1 as KGHSH and CDR2 as LQKENI. CDR3 coding DNA: TGTGCCAGCAGCCCCTCTGGGGAGACCCAGTACTTC. Its translation is CASSPSGETQYF.

In this sample, this clonotype turned up a few times. The V gene is TRBV6-2 or TRBV6-3, the J gene TRBJ1-1; the D is unclear. This CDR3 comprises 14 residues. The V end lost 3 bases, the J end lost 6 bases, and 14 bases lay between the germline ends. CDR1 MNHEY and CDR2 SVGEGT come from the germline V gene. The DNA of the CDR3 is TGTGCCAGCAGTTATTATAAGGGTTACTCTGAAGCTTTCTTT. Its translation: CASSYYKGYSEAFF.

This clonotype was detected ten times or more. V gene TRBV7-6 combines with J gene TRBJ1-2, with 8 bases matching TRBD1. CDR1 and CDR2 (germline): SGHVS, FNYEAQ. The CDR3 is 13 residues long. V lost 5 bases, J lost 4 bases, and 3 bases stayed unmatched. DNA for the CDR3: TGTGCCAGCAGCCCTGGGACAGGCTATGGCTACACCTTC. This gives the protein CASSPGTGYGYTF.

The rearrangement uses TRBV4-1 and TRBJ2-7, with 9 bases lining up with TRBD2. Germline-derived CDR1 and CDR2 are MGHRA and YSYEKL. This CDR3 is 15 amino acids long. Losses at the gene ends were 3 bases for V and 1 base for J; bases not matched to a gene: 4. DNA for the CDR3: TGCGCCAGCAGCCAGGCGGGGGGGAGGTCCTACGAGCAGTACTTC. Translating it yields CASSQAGGRSYEQYF.

The V call is TRBV28, the J call TRBJ1-1; D gene uncertain. The CDR3 runs to 13 residues. Germline V gives CDR1 MDHEN, CDR2 SYDVKM. Trimming removed 7 bases from V and 1 base from J, with 10 bases in between. CDR3 in DNA: TGTGCCAGCACTCTCGCCCAGAACACTGAAGCTTTCTTT. Its translation is CASTLAQNTEAFF.

This clonotype was seen a handful of times. The V and J genes are TRBV6-1 and TRBJ2-1; D is unresolved. V was shortened by 1 base and J by 4 bases, with 11 bases between the two germline ends. This CDR3 has 15 residues. Germline CDR1 reads MNHNS; CDR2 reads SASEGT. The CDR3 region has the DNA TGTGCCAGCAGTGAAGTCCCGACCGTATACAATGAGCAGTTCTTC. Translated: CASSEVPTVYNEQFF.